The present TCR beta chain was sequenced within a study of Ad26.COV2.S vaccination and SARS-CoV-2 variants. Across the whole study: Donor allocation was to the COV1001 Ad26.COV2.S trial arm. Donor got 5x10^10 or 1x10^11 viral particles of Ad26.COV2.S. Findings of the study overall: Vaccinated and placebo-treated recipients had similar non-spike TCR breadth.

On this clone itself: What it binds is unknown.

The treatment is: roughly 19 received Ad26.COV2.S at low or high dose, single or two shots; five or six received placebo; per-sample allocation not given. Sampling was done on day 63 after the first vaccine or placebo injection. The individual, an adult aged 18-55 years, was a donor in Boston. Here immunoSEQ multiplex PCR was the method, and the copy in TCRdb shows in-frame clones only, minus some. The top ten hold 2.1% of the sample, which has 300,000 to 350,000 clones, approximately 80% seen once. Germline V gene lookup returns CDR1 SGHAT and CDR2 FQDESV (reference sequence). This CDR3 spans 15 amino acids. V dropped 3 bases and J dropped 6; count of bases not matched to a gene: 8.

The rearrangement uses TRBV11-1 and TRBJ2-7, with 10 positions matching TRBD1. The material sequenced was peripheral blood, taken in a trial of Ad26.COV2.S vaccine versus placebo. The sequence was obtained from a person between 18 and 65 years old who received the Ad26.COV2.S COVID-19 vaccine or a placebo. The CDR3 sequence: CASSFGTGDMSEQYF. CDR3 DNA: TGTGCCAGCAGCTTCGGGACAGGGGATATGTCCGAGCAGTACTTC.